Each of the 10 T cell receptor beta chains below was sequenced from the same sample in a study of T cell responses to AZD1222 COVID-19 vaccine. Some clones are missing from TCRdb's copy, which holds only in-frame ones; the method was immunoSEQ multiplex PCR. The sample lists 150,000 to 200,000 clones; 94% were seen once. Sequenced here: peripheral blood, sampled 28 days after the second AZD1222 dose. The receptors originated from an adult who received the AZD1222 COVID-19 vaccine.

The chain uses TRBV18 and TRBJ1-1; the D gene is possibly TRBD1 (6 bases). V was cut by 5 bases and J by 4 bases, with 26 bases left in between. The CDR3 is 18 amino acids. Germline V CDR1 and CDR2: KGHSH, LQKENI. Written as DNA, the CDR3 is TGTGCCAGCTCAGAAGCGGCCTACTTGAGGGGGAGAGGCACTGAAGCTTTCTTT. Amino acid sequence: CASSEAAYLRGRGTEAFF.

A few counts support this clone. CDR3 DNA: TGTGCCAGCAGGAAGGGACAGAACATGAACACTGAAGCTTTCTTT. Translation gives CASRKGQNMNTEAFF. The chain employs TRBV27 and TRBJ1-1; 7 bases line up with TRBD1. Germline V gene sequence: CDR1 MNHEY, CDR2 SMNVEV (reference sequence). This CDR3 has 15 amino acids. The V segment lost 6 bases and the J segment 0 bases; nucleotides outside the gene matches: 7.

The CDR3 DNA is TGTGCCTGGAGTCCCGCGGGCCAAGAGACCCAGTACTTC. Residues: CAWSPAGQETQYF. This chain joins TRBV30 and TRBJ2-5; maybe TRBD2 (5 bases). CDR1 is GTSNPN, CDR2 SVGIG, per germline (reference sequence). CDR3 length equals 13 residues. The germline V and J ends were trimmed by 2 bases and 1 base, with 8 bases remaining between them.

V and J are TRBV19 and TRBJ1-5, with D uncertain. Germline CDR1 LNHDA, CDR2 SQIVND (reference sequence). Deletions cut 3 bases from V and 7 bases from J, with 13 bases between. This CDR3 is 14 amino acids long. CDR3 in amino acids: CASSINGEGQPQHF. Written as DNA, the CDR3 is TGTGCCAGTAGTATTAATGGGGAGGGCCAGCCCCAGCATTTT.

The chain combines TRBV5-6 with TRBJ2-5; D possibly corresponds to TRBD1 (5 bases). The CDR3 has 14 residues. The germline V gene encodes CDR1 SGHDT and CDR2 YYEEEE. The ends were cut back, 1 base at V and 5 bases at J, with 12 bases in the middle. CDR3 DNA sequence: TGTGCCAGCAGCTTGCCGGACATTTGGGAGACCCAGTACTTC. Translation gives CASSLPDIWETQYF.

This clone was picked up one time. The DNA of the CDR3 is TGTGCCAGTCGCTTGGAGGGGGCTCTGACTGGAAACACCATATATTTT. This gives the protein CASRLEGALTGNTIYF. The gene calls are TRBV19 and TRBJ1-3; TRBD1 aligns across 7 bases. V was clipped by 8 bases and J by 2 bases; unmatched bases: 12. The CDR3 totals 16 residues. In germline, CDR1 is LNHDA, CDR2 SQIVND (reference sequence).

This chain links TRBV5-5 with TRBJ1-1; no reliable D call. V lost 4 bases to trimming and J lost 1 base, with 14 bases between them. This CDR3 contains 15 residues. In germline, CDR1 is SGHKS, CDR2 YYEKEE (reference sequence). The CDR3 region is CASSREYAQNTEAFF. The CDR3, as DNA: TGTGCCAGCAGCCGAGAATATGCCCAGAACACTGAAGCTTTCTTT. Based on the CDR3 plus reference TRBV5-5 and TRBJ1-1, the full variable domain is DAGVTQSPTHLIKTRGQQVTLRCSPISGHKSVSWYQQVLGQGPQFIFQYYEKEERGRGNFPDRFSARQFPNYSSELNVNALLLGDSALYLCASSREYAQNTEAFFGQGTRLTVV.

V and J are TRBV7-8 and TRBJ1-6; D is perhaps TRBD1 (6 bases). Looked up from germline, CDR1 is SGHVS and CDR2 is FQNEAQ. The CDR3 consists of 16 residues. V lost 0 bases, J lost 5 bases, and 11 bases lay in between. The CDR3 coding sequence is TGTGCCAGCAGCTTAGCGAGACAGGCTAATAATTCACCCCTCCACTTT. Its protein product is CASSLARQANNSPLHF.

The rearrangement uses TRBV25-1 and TRBJ1-1, with 7 bases fitting TRBD1. Germline-derived CDR1 and CDR2 are MGHDK and SYGVNS. The CDR3 totals 13 residues. The trim removed 10 bases at V and 4 bases at J, leaving 9 bases unmatched. CDR3 region: CATARDSFTEAFF. The CDR3, as DNA: TGTGCCACCGCCCGGGACAGTTTCACTGAAGCTTTCTTT.

This clone was recorded once. This CDR3 reads CASSIGGGELFF. DNA of the CDR3: TGTGCCAGTAGTATCGGAGGCGGGGAGCTGTTTTTT. The chain employs TRBV19 and TRBJ2-2; D perhaps matches TRBD2 (5 bases). Germline V gene sequence: CDR1 LNHDA, CDR2 SQIVND (reference sequence). The V gene lost 3 bases and the J gene lost 7 bases, with 6 bases spanning the gap. The CDR3 sequence is 12 residues long.